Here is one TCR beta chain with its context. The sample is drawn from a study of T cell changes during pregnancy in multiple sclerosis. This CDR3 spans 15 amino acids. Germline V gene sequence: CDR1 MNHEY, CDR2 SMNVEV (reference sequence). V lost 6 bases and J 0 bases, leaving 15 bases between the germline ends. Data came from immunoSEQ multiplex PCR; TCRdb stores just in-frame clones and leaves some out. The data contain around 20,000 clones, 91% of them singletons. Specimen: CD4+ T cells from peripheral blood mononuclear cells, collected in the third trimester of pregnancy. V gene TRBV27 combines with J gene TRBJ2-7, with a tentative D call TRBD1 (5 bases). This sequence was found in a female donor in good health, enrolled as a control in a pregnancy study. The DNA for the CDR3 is TGTGCCAGCAGACTCACCGGACAAAGCTCCTACGAGCAGTACTTC. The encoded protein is CASRLTGQSSYEQYF.